The rows below give T cell receptor beta chains drawn from one sample of a study of regulatory and conventional T cells in RAG deficiency. Repertoires were generated with immunoSEQ multiplex PCR, while TCRdb's copy carries only in-frame clones and drops some. Here the sample spans tens of thousands of clones, just over 90% being singletons. In addition, the sample was reused for a study of regulatory T cells.

The source material was Tregs sorted from blood. The receptors were sampled from a human donor in good health. CDR3s include the opening cysteine and the closing phenylalanine or tryptophan. Each record gives: J gene, clone size, D gene, V gene, CDR3 DNA, CDR3 protein. The D gene is left open where the match is weak. Rows give clone size only sometimes, using once, few, many, or a class for an expanded clone.

>TRBJ2-3|.|TRBD2|TRBV11-3
TGTGCCAGCAGCTTAGGGGGAACTAGCGGCCTGGGTACGCAGTATTTT
CASSLGGTSGLGTQYF
>TRBJ2-5|.|.|TRBV19
TGTGCCAGTAGTCACAGACAGGCTCCAAATAGAATTATGGAGACCCAGTACTTC
CASSHRQAPNRIMETQYF
>TRBJ2-7|.|.|TRBV5-4
TGTGCCAGCAGCTTGTTTGTGCCCCACGAGCAGTACTTC
CASSLFVPHEQYF
>TRBJ2-5|.|.|TRBV2
TGTGCCAGCAGTGAATATGGGGGCGCCGGTATAGTGACCCAGTACTTC
CASSEYGGAGIVTQYF
>TRBJ2-2|.|.|TRBV7-7
TGTGCTAGCGGCTGGGACGGCACCGGGGAGCTGTTTTTT
CASGWDGTGELFF
>TRBJ2-7|.|.|TRBV29-1
TGCAGCGTTGGAGAGAGGGATCTATTTTGGCAGTACTTC
CSVGERDLFWQYF
>TRBJ1-4|.|TRBD1|TRBV7-2
TGTGCCAGCAGCTTCCACAGGGGTGAAAAACTGTTTTTT
CASSFHRGEKLFF
>TRBJ1-1|.|TRBD1|TRBV18
TGTGCCAGCTCACTGGTTACAGGGGGCACTGAAGCTTTCTTT
CASSLVTGGTEAFF
>TRBJ1-2|.|TRBD1|TRBV18
TGTGCCAGCTCACCACCCGGACAGGGGGCAAGTGGCTACACCTTC
CASSPPGQGASGYTF
>TRBJ2-3|.|TRBD1|TRBV19
TGTGCCAGTAGTACCGGACAGGGGGTAGATACGCAGTATTTT
CASSTGQGVDTQYF
>TRBJ2-7|.|TRBD1|TRBV18
TGTGCCAGCTCGTCTACAGGGGGAAGCTCCTACGAGCAGTACTTC
CASSSTGGSSYEQYF
>TRBJ2-5|.|.|TRBV7-8
TGTGCCAGCAGCTTAAGGACCGCTCGGACCCAGTACTTC
CASSLRTARTQYF
>TRBJ2-2|.|TRBD1|TRBV9
TGTGCCAGCAGCCCTCGGGACAGGATGATGCCGAACACCGGGGAGCTGTTTTTT
CASSPRDRMMPNTGELFF
>TRBJ2-6|.|.|TRBV6-1
TGTGCCAGCACCGTTGGACAGCCGGAGCTCCTGACTTTC
CASTVGQPELLTF
>TRBJ1-6|.|.|TRBV6-6
TGTGCCAGCAGTTACTCGCAGGGGTTACCCCTCCACTTT
CASSYSQGLPLHF
>TRBJ1-1|.|.|TRBV19
TGTGCCAGTAGTCTACCGACAGGCTTGAACACTGAAGCTTTCTTT
CASSLPTGLNTEAFF
>TRBJ1-4|.|.|TRBV7-6
TGTGCCAGCAGCTTAGGCCCTAGACTTGAAAAACTGTTTTTT
CASSLGPRLEKLFF
>TRBJ2-3|.|.|TRBV18
TGTGCCAGCTCACCAGTCGGGGATCGGGATACGCAGTATTTT
CASSPVGDRDTQYF
>TRBJ2-3|.|TRBD1|TRBV7-9
TGTGCCAGCAGCTTAACGGGACAGGGTTCCAAGGATACGCAGTATTTT
CASSLTGQGSKDTQYF
>TRBJ1-1|.|.|TRBV18
TGTGCCAGCTCACCAACCAGGGGAGGGAACACTGAAGCTTTCTTT
CASSPTRGGNTEAFF
>TRBJ1-3|.|.|TRBV5-6
TGTGCCAGCAGCTCCCGGACCTCTGGAAACACCATATATTTT
CASSSRTSGNTIYF
>TRBJ1-1|.|.|TRBV7-9
TGTGCCAGCAGCTCGACGGTCTTGGACACTGAAGCTTTCTTT
CASSSTVLDTEAFF
>TRBJ1-3|.|TRBD1|TRBV28
TGTGCCAGCAGTGGGGACAGGGCCATATTCTCTGGAAACACCATATATTTT
CASSGDRAIFSGNTIYF
>TRBJ1-4|.|.|TRBV21-1
TGTGCCAGCAGCGGACGTTTACTCAGGGTGGAACTGTTTTTT
CASSGRLLRVELFF
>TRBJ2-3|.|.|TRBV28
TGTGCCAGCAGTTCATGGGGTACGCAGTATTTT
CASSSWGTQYF
>TRBJ2-7|.|.|TRBV20-1
TGCAGTCTCGTGGGGCGGGACGAGCAGTACTTC
CSLVGRDEQYF
>TRBJ2-1|once|.|TRBV11-1
TGTGCCAGCAGCTTAAAACAACCAAAGTTCTTC
CASSLKQPKFF
>TRBJ1-2|.|.|TRBV20-1
TGCAGTGCTAGACGCTACACCTTC
CSARRYTF
>TRBJ2-2|.|.|TRBV27
TGTGCCAGCAGGCCCACACAGGGCCGCCTCTGGAACACCGGGGAGCTGTTTTTT
CASRPTQGRLWNTGELFF
>TRBJ1-3|.|TRBD1|TRBV4-2
TGTGCCAGCAGCCTGACGAACAGGGGAGGTAGTGGAAACACCATATATTTT
CASSLTNRGGSGNTIYF
>TRBJ2-4|once|.|TRBV9
TGTGCCAGCAGCGCCCTAATAGCCAAAAACATTCAGTACTTC
CASSALIAKNIQYF
>TRBJ1-5|.|.|TRBV21-1
TGTGCCAGCAGCTATTCCAGTGACAGGGAAAATAGCAATCAGCCCCAGCATTTT
CASSYSSDRENSNQPQHF
>TRBJ2-7|.|.|TRBV5-4
TGTGCCAGCAGCTTACTCCGGGGGCTCGCCGGAGAGCAGTACTTC
CASSLLRGLAGEQYF
>TRBJ1-4|few|TRBD1|TRBV28
TGTGCCAGCAGTTTCTCGTCGACAGGGAGTGAAAAACTGTTTTTT
CASSFSSTGSEKLFF
>TRBJ1-2|once|.|TRBV19
TGTGCCAGTAGTCGACAGACTAACTATGGCTACACCTTC
CASSRQTNYGYTF
>TRBJ2-5|.|TRBD2|TRBV9
TGTGCCAGCAGCCCCAATCCCGGGAGGGGACGCCTCCAAGAGACCCAGTACTTC
CASSPNPGRGRLQETQYF
>TRBJ1-2|.|.|TRBV7-2
TGTGCCAGCAGCTTACGGGTTCGGGGGTGGGAGTGGACCTTC
CASSLRVRGWEWTF
>TRBJ1-3|.|.|TRBV4-2
TGTGCCAGCAGCCAAGATATTCGGGGCTCTGGAAACACCATATATTTT
CASSQDIRGSGNTIYF
>TRBJ2-2|.|.|TRBV25-1
TGTGCCAGCAGCGACTCTGTTTCTACGGGGGAGCTGTTTTTT
CASSDSVSTGELFF
>TRBJ2-7|.|TRBD1|TRBV7-2
TGTGCCAGCAGCTGGACAGGGGGCCCGCTGGAGCAGTACTTC
CASSWTGGPLEQYF
>TRBJ1-3|.|.|TRBV7-9
TGTGCCAGCAGCGGGCTTGGGGCTTCTGGAAACACCATATATTTT
CASSGLGASGNTIYF
>TRBJ1-5|.|.|TRBV6-1
TGTGCCAGCAGTGGGTATAGCAATCAGCCCCAGCATTTT
CASSGYSNQPQHF
>TRBJ1-6|.|TRBD1|TRBV5-1
TGCGCCAGCAGCTGGGGGGACAGGGAAATTTCACCCCTCCACTTT
CASSWGDREISPLHF
>TRBJ1-1|once|TRBD1|TRBV10-3
TGTGCCATCAGCAGGACAGGGGGCTCTGAAGCTTTCTTT
CAISRTGGSEAFF
>TRBJ2-5|.|TRBD1|TRBV11-3
TGTGCCAGCAGCTTGGGACAGGGACAAGAGACCCAGTACTTC
CASSLGQGQETQYF
>TRBJ1-4|.|.|TRBV2
TGTGCCAGCAGTGAGGGGCGCCGGTATGAAAAACTGTTTTTT
CASSEGRRYEKLFF
>TRBJ2-7|.|TRBD1|TRBV27
TGTGCCAGCAACCGGGACAGGGGGCGGGAGCAGTACTTC
CASNRDRGREQYF
>TRBJ2-5|.|.|TRBV7-9
TGTGCCAGCAGTGGACATGGACTACCGCTTCGAGAGACCCAGTACTTC
CASSGHGLPLRETQYF
>TRBJ1-2|.|.|TRBV6-1
TGTGCCAGCACACTATCCACCCCCTATGGCTACACCTTC
CASTLSTPYGYTF
>TRBJ2-2|.|TRBD1|TRBV19
TGTGCCAGTAGTTCCACAGGGGTCGTTACCGGGGAGCTGTTTTTT
CASSSTGVVTGELFF
>TRBJ2-6|.|TRBD2|TRBV30
TGTGCCTGGAAGATGGGGGGGACTGGGGCCAACGTCCTGACTTTC
CAWKMGGTGANVLTF